This TCR beta chain was obtained from a study of blood T cell repertoires in COVID-19. The CDR3 has 13 amino acids. V was clipped by 2 bases and J by 1 base, with 6 bases between them. Looked up from germline, CDR1 is SGHRS and CDR2 is YFSETQ. Authors' methods: Reference gene primer amplification yielded estimated nucleated cell counts. Sequencing was performed with immunoSEQ multiplex PCR; in TCRdb, only in-frame clones are kept and a portion is missing. V and J calls and clone size are as listed in that table; D and trimming were resolved from the DNA. The table records about 230,000 clones, 85% to 90% of them present only once.

V gene TRBV5-1 combines with J gene TRBJ1-1; D is unclear. The origin of this receptor is a man aged 50-59 years with COVID-19, enrolled during active disease. The specimen sequenced was peripheral blood. In DNA form, the CDR3 reads TGCGCCAGCAGCTTTGCAGGGAACACTGAAGCTTTCTTT. It is translated as CASSFAGNTEAFF.